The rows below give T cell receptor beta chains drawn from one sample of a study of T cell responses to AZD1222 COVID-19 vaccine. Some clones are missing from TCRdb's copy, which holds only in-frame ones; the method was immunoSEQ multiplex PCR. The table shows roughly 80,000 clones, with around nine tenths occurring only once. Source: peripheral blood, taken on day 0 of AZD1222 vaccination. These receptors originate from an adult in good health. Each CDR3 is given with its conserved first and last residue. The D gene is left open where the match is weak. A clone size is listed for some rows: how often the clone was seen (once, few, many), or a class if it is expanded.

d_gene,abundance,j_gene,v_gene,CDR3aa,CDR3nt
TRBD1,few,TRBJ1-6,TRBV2,CASRVDRGRGFPYNSPLHF,TGTGCCAGCAGGGTTGACAGGGGGCGCGGATTTCCCTATAATTCACCCCTCCACTTT
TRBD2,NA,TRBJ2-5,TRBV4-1,CASSPGTSDEETQYF,TGCGCCAGCAGCCCCGGGACTAGCGATGAAGAGACCCAGTACTTC
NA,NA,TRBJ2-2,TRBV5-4,CASSLGVTNTGELFF,TGTGCCAGCAGCTTGGGAGTTACTAACACCGGGGAGCTGTTTTTT
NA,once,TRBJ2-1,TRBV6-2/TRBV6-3,CASSYKRLEQFF,TGTGCCAGCAGTTACAAAAGACTAGAGCAGTTCTTC
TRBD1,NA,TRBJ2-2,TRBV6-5,CASTGGRSTGELFF,TGTGCCAGCACAGGGGGCAGGTCCACCGGGGAGCTGTTTTTT
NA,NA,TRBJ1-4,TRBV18,CASSPPGATNEKLFF,TGTGCCAGCTCACCACCTGGGGCAACTAATGAAAAACTGTTTTTT
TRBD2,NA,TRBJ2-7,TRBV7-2,CASSKPPSGSFYEQYF,TGTGCCAGCAGCAAACCCCCTAGCGGGAGTTTCTACGAGCAGTACTTC
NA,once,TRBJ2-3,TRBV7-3,CASSFSISTDTQYF,TGTGCCAGCAGCTTTTCAATAAGCACAGATACGCAGTATTTT
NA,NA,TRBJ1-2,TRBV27,CASRAEGGGYTF,TGTGCCAGCAGAGCCGAGGGGGGAGGCTACACCTTC
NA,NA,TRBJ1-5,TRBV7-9,CASSLDGASNQPQHF,TGTGCCAGCAGCTTAGACGGGGCTAGCAATCAGCCCCAGCATTTT
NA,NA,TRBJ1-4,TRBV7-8,CASSLGLVGEKLFF,TGTGCCAGCAGCTTAGGGTTAGTTGGTGAAAAACTGTTTTTT
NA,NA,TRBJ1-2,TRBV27,CASSLGMAYGYTF,TGTGCCAGCAGTTTAGGGATGGCCTATGGCTACACCTTC
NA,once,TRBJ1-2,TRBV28,CASSASSGAGRYGYTF,TGTGCCAGCAGTGCCAGTAGTGGGGCGGGCAGGTATGGCTACACCTTC
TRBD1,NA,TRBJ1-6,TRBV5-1,CASSLEGANSPLHF,TGCGCCAGCAGCTTGGAGGGGGCTAATTCACCCCTCCACTTT
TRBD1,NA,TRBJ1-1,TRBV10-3,CAIGSGQKNTEAFF,TGTGCCATCGGATCGGGACAGAAGAACACTGAAGCTTTCTTT
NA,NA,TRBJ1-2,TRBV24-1,CATSDPSGRSYGYTF,TGTGCCACCAGTGACCCATCCGGGAGAAGCTATGGCTACACCTTC
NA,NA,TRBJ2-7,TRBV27,CASSLKSSGSYEQYF,TGTGCCAGCAGTTTGAAAAGTAGCGGCTCCTACGAGCAGTACTTC